The text below deals with one T cell receptor (beta chain). Its target is not known. In the PCR, 60 Vbeta and 13 Jbeta primers were used. Assay used: immunoSEQ multiplex PCR; TCRdb lists only in-frame clones, some missing. The table has over 120,000 clones, 70% to 85% seen once. These data are taken from a study of cytomegalovirus exposure and HLA in healthy donors. Study outcomes and limitations: As a later analysis showed, a missense DCLRE1C variant was linked to trimming of TCR beta V- and J-genes.

This CDR3 is built from 13 residues. V was pared by 3 bases and J by 4 bases, with 10 bases between. Germline lookup yields CDR1 LNHNV and CDR2 YYDKDF (reference sequence). This TCR was sampled from a woman aged 55-75 years in good health and CMV-seropositive. Sequencing was carried out using PBMCs. The V call is TRBV15, the J call TRBJ2-7, with D possibly TRBD1 on 7 matching bases. The CDR3 region is CATSREGAYEQYF. The DNA of the CDR3 is TGTGCCACCAGCAGGGAGGGGGCTTACGAGCAGTACTTC.